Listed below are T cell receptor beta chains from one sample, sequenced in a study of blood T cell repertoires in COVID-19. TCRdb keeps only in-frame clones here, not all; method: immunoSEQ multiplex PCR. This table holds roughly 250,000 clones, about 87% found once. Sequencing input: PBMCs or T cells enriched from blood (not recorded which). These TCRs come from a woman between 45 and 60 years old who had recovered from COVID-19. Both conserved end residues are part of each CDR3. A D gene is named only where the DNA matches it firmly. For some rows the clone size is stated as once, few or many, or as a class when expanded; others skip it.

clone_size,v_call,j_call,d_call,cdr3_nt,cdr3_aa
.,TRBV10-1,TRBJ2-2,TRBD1,TGCGCCAGCAGTGTGGACAGGGTTAGCGGGGAGCTGTTTTTT,CASSVDRVSGELFF
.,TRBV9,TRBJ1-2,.,TGTGCCAGCAGCGTAGACCCCGGGGTCGGCTATGGCTACACCTTC,CASSVDPGVGYGYTF
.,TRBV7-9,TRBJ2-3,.,TGTGCCAGCAGCTTAGACGAGGCAGATACGCAGTATTTT,CASSLDEADTQYF
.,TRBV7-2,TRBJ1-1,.,TGTGCCAGCAGCTCTGGACAGCAAGCTTTCTTT,CASSSGQQAFF
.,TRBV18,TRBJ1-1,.,TGTGCCAGCTCACAACAGGGTCTTGGGGCTGAAGCTTTCTTT,CASSQQGLGAEAFF
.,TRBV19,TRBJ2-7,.,TGTGCCAGTAGTACTAGGTTGTACTACGAGCAGTACTTC,CASSTRLYYEQYF
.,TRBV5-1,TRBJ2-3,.,TGCGCCAGCAGCTTGGGTCAGGCGGGATCGATCACAGATACGCAGTATTTT,CASSLGQAGSITDTQYF
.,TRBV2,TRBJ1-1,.,TGTGCCAGCAGGGGAGGGGGAAGGACTGAAGCTTTCTTT,CASRGGGRTEAFF
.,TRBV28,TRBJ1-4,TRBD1,TGTGCCAGCAGCGAGACAGGGACGAATGAAAAACTGTTTTTT,CASSETGTNEKLFF
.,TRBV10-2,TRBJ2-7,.,TGCGCCAGCAGTGTTTGGCTTGCAGGCTACGAGCAGTACTTC,CASSVWLAGYEQYF
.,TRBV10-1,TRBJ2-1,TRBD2,TGCGCCAGCAGCCTAAGGACTAGCGGGATTTATGAGCAGTTCTTC,CASSLRTSGIYEQFF
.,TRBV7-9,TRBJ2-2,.,TGTGCCAGCAGCCTACTAACCGGGGAGCTGTTTTTT,CASSLLTGELFF
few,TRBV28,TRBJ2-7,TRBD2,TGTGCCAGCCTCGGACTAGCGGGAGGGAAGGTCTACGAGCAGTACTTC,CASLGLAGGKVYEQYF
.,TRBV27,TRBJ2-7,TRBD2,TGTGCCAGCAGCGCTAGCGGGAGCTACGAGCAGTACTTC,CASSASGSYEQYF
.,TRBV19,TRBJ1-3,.,TGTGCCAGTAGTCTCTCTCTGGGAAACACCATATATTTT,CASSLSLGNTIYF
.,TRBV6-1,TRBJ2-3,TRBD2,TGTGCCAGCAGTGATGACACTAGCGCCAAAGATACGCAGTATTTT,CASSDDTSAKDTQYF
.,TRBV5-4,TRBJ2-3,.,TGTGCCAGCAGCTTGGTGTTCTCGCCCGGGAGTTTGGGGGATACGCAGTATTTT,CASSLVFSPGSLGDTQYF
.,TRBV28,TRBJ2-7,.,TGTGCCAGCAACCCATCCGGAGAGGGCTCCTACGAGCAGTACTTC,CASNPSGEGSYEQYF
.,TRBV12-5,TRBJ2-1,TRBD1,TGTGCTAGTGGCACGACAGGGTACAATGAGCAGTTCTTC,CASGTTGYNEQFF
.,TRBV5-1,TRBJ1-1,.,TGCGCCAGCAGCCCCGGACAGTGGGACACTGAAGCTTTCTTT,CASSPGQWDTEAFF
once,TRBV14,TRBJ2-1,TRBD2,TGTGCCAGCAGCCAAGCGGGACTAGCGGGAGGGAGAAATTACAATGAGCAGTTCTTC,CASSQAGLAGGRNYNEQFF
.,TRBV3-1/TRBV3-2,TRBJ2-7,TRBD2,TGTGCCAGCAGCTCGACTAGCGGGGGGTCCTACGAGCAGTACTTC,CASSSTSGGSYEQYF
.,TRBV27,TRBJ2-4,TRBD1,TGTGCCAGCAGGAAGACAGGGCTCGACATTCAGTACTTC,CASRKTGLDIQYF
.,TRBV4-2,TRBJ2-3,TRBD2,TGTGCCAGCAGCGCCGCCGGACTAGCGGGAGCTGGAGATACGCAGTATTTT,CASSAAGLAGAGDTQYF
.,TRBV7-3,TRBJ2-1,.,TGTGCCAGCAGCTTCCTGGGGGGTTCCTACAATGAGCAGTTCTTC,CASSFLGGSYNEQFF
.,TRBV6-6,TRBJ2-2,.,TGTGCCAGCAGTCATGGACTTAACACCGGGGAGCTGTTTTTT,CASSHGLNTGELFF
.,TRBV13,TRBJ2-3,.,TGTGCCAGCAGCTTAGGAAGGGACTTTCAGATGCAGTATTTT,CASSLGRDFQMQYF
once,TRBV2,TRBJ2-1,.,TGTGCCAGCATACAGGGACGAGGCAATGAGCAGTTCTTC,CASIQGRGNEQFF
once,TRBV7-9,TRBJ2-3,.,TGTGCCAGCAGCTTCCGGGACTTCACAGATACGCAGTATTTT,CASSFRDFTDTQYF
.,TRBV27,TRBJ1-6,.,TGTGCCAGCAGTTTCCGACAGCTAGGCTCCTATAATTCACCCCTCCACTTT,CASSFRQLGSYNSPLHF
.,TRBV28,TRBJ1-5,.,TGTGCCAGCAGTAAACAGGGACAGCCCCAGCATTTT,CASSKQGQPQHF
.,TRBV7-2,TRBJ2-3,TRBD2,TGTGCCAGCAGCCACGGGACTAGCGGGAAGACAGATACGCAGTATTTT,CASSHGTSGKTDTQYF
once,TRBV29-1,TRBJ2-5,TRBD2,TGCAGCGCCGCGACTAGCACTGTCGTGGAGACCCAGTACTTC,CSAATSTVVETQYF
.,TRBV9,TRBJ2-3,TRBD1,TGTGCCAGCAGCGTATCGGGACAGGGGACAGATACGCAGTATTTT,CASSVSGQGTDTQYF
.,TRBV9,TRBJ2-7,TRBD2,TGTGCCAGCAGCGTAGGGACTAGCGGGAACTACGAGCAGTACTTC,CASSVGTSGNYEQYF
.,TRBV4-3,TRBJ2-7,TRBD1,TGCGCCAGCAGCCAAGACCGGGACAGCTCCTACGAGCAGTACTTC,CASSQDRDSSYEQYF
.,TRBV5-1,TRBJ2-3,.,TGCGCCAGCAGCTACGGACAACCAGATACGCAGTATTTT,CASSYGQPDTQYF
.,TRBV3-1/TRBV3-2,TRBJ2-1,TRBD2,TGTGCCAGCAGCCTTACTATAGCGGGGGCCTACAATGAGCAGTTCTTC,CASSLTIAGAYNEQFF
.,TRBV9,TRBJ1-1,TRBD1,TGTGCCAGCAGCGCGTCGACAGGGGGCAACACTGAAGCTTTCTTT,CASSASTGGNTEAFF
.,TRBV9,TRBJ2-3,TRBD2,TGTGCCAGCGAACCGGGAGGAGATACGCAGTATTTT,CASEPGGDTQYF
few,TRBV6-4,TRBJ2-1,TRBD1,TGTGCCAGCAGTGACGCGACAGGGGGAAACAATGAGCAGTTCTTC,CASSDATGGNNEQFF
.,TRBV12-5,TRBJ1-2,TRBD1,TGTGCTAGCGCCGCGGGGACAGGCTATGGCTACACCTTC,CASAAGTGYGYTF
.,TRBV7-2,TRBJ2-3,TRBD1,TGTGCCAGCAGCTTATCCCGGGACAGCGCAGATACGCAGTATTTT,CASSLSRDSADTQYF
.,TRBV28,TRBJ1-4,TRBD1,TGTGCCAGCAGTTCCTTAACGGACAGGGAGAATGAAAAACTGTTTTTT,CASSSLTDRENEKLFF
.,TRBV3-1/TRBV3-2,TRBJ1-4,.,TGTGCCAGCAGCCACAGGACACCAACTAATGAAAAACTGTTTTTT,CASSHRTPTNEKLFF
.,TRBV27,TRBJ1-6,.,TGTGCCAGCAGTTTATGGCAGGCCTCAAATTCACCCCTCCACTTT,CASSLWQASNSPLHF
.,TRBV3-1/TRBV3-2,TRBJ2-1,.,TGTGCCAGCAGCCCCGGTCCCGGGACTCCAAAGTGGTTCTTC,CASSPGPGTPKWFF
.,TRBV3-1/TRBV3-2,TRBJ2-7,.,TGTGCCAGCAGCCAAGAGACAGATTCTTACGAGCAGTACTTC,CASSQETDSYEQYF